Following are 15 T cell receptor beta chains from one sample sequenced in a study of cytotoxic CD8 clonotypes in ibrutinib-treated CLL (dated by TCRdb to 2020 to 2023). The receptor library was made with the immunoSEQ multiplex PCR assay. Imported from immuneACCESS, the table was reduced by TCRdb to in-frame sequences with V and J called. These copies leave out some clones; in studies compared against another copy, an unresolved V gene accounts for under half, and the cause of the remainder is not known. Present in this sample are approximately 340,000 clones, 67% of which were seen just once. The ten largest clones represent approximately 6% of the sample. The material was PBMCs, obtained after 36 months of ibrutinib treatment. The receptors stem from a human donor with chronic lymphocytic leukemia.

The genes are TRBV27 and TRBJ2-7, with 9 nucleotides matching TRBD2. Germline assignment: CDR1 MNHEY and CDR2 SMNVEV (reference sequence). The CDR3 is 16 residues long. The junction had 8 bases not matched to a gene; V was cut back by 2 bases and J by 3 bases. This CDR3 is CASSLQPLAGYYEQYF. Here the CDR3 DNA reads TGTGCCAGCAGTTTACAACCCCTAGCGGGATACTACGAGCAGTACTTC.

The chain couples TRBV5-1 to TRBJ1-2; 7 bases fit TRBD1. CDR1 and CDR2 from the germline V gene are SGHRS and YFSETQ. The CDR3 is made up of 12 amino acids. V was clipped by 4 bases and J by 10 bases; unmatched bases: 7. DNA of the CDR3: TGCGCCAGCAGCCCCTATGACAGGGACTACACCTTC. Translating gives CASSPYDRDYTF.

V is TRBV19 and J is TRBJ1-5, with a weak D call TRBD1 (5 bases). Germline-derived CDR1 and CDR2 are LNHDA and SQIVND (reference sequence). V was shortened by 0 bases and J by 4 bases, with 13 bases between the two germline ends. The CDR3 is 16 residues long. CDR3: CASSIDRRDFNQPQHF. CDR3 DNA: TGTGCCAGTAGTATAGACCGCCGGGACTTTAATCAGCCCCAGCATTTT.

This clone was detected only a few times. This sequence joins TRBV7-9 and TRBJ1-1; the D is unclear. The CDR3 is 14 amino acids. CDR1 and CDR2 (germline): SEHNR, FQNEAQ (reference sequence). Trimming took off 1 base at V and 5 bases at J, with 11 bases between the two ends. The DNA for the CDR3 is TGTGCCAGCAGCTTAGACCAAGGAGGGACTGAAGCTTTCTTT. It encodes CASSLDQGGTEAFF.

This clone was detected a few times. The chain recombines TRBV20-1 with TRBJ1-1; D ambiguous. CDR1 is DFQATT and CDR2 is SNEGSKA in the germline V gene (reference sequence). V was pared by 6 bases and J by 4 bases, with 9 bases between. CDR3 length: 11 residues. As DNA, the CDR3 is TGCAGTGCCACGCTCGGCACTGAAGCTTTCTTT. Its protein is CSATLGTEAFF.

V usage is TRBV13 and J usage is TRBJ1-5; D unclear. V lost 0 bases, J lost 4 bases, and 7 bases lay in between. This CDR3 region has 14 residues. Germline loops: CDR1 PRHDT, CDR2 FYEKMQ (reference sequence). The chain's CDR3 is CASSLGIQNQPQHF. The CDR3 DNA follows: TGTGCCAGCAGCTTAGGGATACAGAATCAGCCCCAGCATTTT.

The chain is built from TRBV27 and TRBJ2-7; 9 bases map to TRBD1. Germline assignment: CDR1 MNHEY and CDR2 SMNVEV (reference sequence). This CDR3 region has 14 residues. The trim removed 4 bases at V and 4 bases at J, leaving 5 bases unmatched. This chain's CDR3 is CASSWGTGMYEQYF. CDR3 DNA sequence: TGTGCCAGCAGTTGGGGGACAGGGATGTACGAGCAGTACTTC.

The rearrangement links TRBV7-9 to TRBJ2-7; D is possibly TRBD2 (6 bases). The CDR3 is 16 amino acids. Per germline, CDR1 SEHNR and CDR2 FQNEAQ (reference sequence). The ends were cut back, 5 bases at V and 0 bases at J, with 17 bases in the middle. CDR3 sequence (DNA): TGTGCCAGCAGCGGAGGGACCGGACCACTCTCCTACGAGCAGTACTTC. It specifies CASSGGTGPLSYEQYF.

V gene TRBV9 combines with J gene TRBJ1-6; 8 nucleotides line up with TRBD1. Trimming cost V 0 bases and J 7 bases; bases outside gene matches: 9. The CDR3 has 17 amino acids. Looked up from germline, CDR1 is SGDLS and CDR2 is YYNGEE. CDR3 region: CASSVDLPQGANSPLHF. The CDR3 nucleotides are TGTGCCAGCAGCGTAGACCTCCCGCAGGGGGCGAATTCACCCCTCCACTTT.

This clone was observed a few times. The CDR3: CASSLGTARNYGYTF. The CDR3 bases are TGTGCCAGCAGTCTAGGGACAGCCCGAAACTATGGCTACACCTTC. The chain employs TRBV6-1 and TRBJ1-2, with 7 bases fitting TRBD1. Germline lookup yields CDR1 MNHNS and CDR2 SASEGT. The ends lost 5 bases at V and 2 bases at J; junction bases unmatched: 8. This CDR3 region has 15 residues.

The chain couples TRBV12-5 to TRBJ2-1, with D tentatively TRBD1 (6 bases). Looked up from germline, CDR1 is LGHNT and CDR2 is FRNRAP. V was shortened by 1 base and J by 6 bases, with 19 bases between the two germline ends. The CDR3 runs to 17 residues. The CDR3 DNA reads TGTGCTAGTGGTTTGGCCCGTTTATCGGACAGCGCCAATGAGCAGTTCTTC. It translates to CASGLARLSDSANEQFF.

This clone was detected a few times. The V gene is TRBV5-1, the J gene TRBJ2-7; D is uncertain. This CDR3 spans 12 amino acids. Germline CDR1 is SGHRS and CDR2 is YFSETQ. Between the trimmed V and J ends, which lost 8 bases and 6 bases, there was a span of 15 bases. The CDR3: CASLWLPSEQYF. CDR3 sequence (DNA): TGCGCCAGTCTGTGGCTGCCGTCCGAGCAGTACTTC.

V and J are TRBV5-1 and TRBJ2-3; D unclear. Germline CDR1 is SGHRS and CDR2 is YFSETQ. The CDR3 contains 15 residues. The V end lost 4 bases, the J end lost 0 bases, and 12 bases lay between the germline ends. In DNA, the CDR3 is TGCGCCAGCAGCCCTCCGACAACTAGCACAGATACGCAGTATTTT. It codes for CASSPPTTSTDTQYF.

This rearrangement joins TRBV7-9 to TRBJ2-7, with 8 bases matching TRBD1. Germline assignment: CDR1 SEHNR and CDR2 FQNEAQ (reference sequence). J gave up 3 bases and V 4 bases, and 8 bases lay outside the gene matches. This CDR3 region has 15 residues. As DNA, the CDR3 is TGTGCCAGCAGCTCCGAATTAGACAGGGGCTACGAGCAGTACTTC. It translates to CASSSELDRGYEQYF.

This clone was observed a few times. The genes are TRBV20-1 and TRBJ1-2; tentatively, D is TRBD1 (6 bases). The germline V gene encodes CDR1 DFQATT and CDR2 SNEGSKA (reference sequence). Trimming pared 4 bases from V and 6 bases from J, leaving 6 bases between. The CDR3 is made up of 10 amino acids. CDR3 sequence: CSATGDGYTF. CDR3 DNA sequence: TGCAGTGCTACAGGGGATGGCTACACCTTC.